These 24 T cell receptor beta chains were sequenced from one sample in a study of PD-1 blockade in classical Hodgkin lymphoma. Assay used: immunoSEQ multiplex PCR; TCRdb lists only in-frame clones, some missing. The sample comprises tens of thousands of clones, 70% to 90% of which are singletons, and around 20% rests with the top ten. The time point is: cycle 4 day 1 (C4D1), after 6 weeks of nivolumab. Brentuximab vedotin exposure varied, and every patient relapsed after autologous stem cell transplantation. The sequences come from peripheral blood mononuclear cells (PBMCs), collected before the fourth cycle of nivolumab. These receptors came from a human donor with classical Hodgkin lymphoma.

V usage is TRBV6-5 and J usage is TRBJ2-7; TRBD1 agrees at 7 bases. With 6 bases clipped from V and 1 base from J, the junction kept 3 bases outside the gene matches. CDR1 and CDR2 (germline): MNHEY, SVGAGI. The CDR3 contains 13 residues. This CDR3 is CASRRTGSYEQYF. In nucleotides, the CDR3 is TGTGCCAGCAGAAGGACAGGTTCCTACGAGCAGTACTTC.

The genes are TRBV7-8 and TRBJ2-7, with D possibly TRBD1 on 6 matching bases. This CDR3 is built from 14 residues. Germline CDR1 SGHVS, CDR2 FQNEAQ. Trimming stripped 1 base from V and 2 bases from J, with 9 bases between. CDR3 sequence reads: CASSLEQGPYEQYF. Written as DNA, the CDR3 is TGTGCCAGCAGCTTAGAACAGGGTCCCTACGAGCAGTACTTC.

A word on this clone: The sample has other DNA sequences that encode this CDR3 too. This sequence joins TRBV30 and TRBJ1-1; D ambiguous. The length of the CDR3 is 13 residues. CDR1 and CDR2 from the germline V gene are GTSNPN and SVGIG (reference sequence). Trimming took 0 bases from V and 0 from J, leaving 5 bases between them. The CDR3 sequence is CAWSVGVNTEAFF. DNA for the CDR3: TGTGCCTGGAGTGTGGGAGTGAACACTGAAGCTTTCTTT.

J is TRBJ1-1 and V is TRBV6-5, with D hard to call. V lost 0 bases and J lost 5, with 13 bases in between. Germline values: CDR1 MNHEY, CDR2 SVGAGI. CDR3 length: 15 residues. Written as DNA, the CDR3 is TGTGCCAGCAGTTACTCGAAAGGGATTGGGACTGAAGCTTTCTTT. It encodes CASSYSKGIGTEAFF.

This clone was seen once. J is TRBJ2-7 and V is TRBV6-5, with TRBD1 as a possible D gene (6 bases). The V gene's germline CDR1 is MNHEY and CDR2 SVGAGI. V lost 2 bases to trimming and J lost 4 bases, with 9 bases between them. The CDR3 consists of 13 residues. The DNA for the CDR3 is TGTGCCAGCAGTTACAGGGGGTCTTACGAGCAGTACTTC. Its translation is CASSYRGSYEQYF.

The chain links TRBV30 to TRBJ2-2, with D uncertain. Germline V gene data show CDR1 as GTSNPN and CDR2 as SVGIG (reference sequence). The CDR3 totals 14 residues. V lost 4 bases to trimming and J lost 10 bases, with 19 bases between them. CDR3 protein: CAWKRPPGPQELFF. DNA for the CDR3: TGTGCCTGGAAACGGCCCCCCGGACCGCAGGAGCTGTTTTTT.

The table lists this clone with a count of one. The chain employs TRBV30 and TRBJ2-1; 7 bases are a match to TRBD1. This CDR3 is 14 amino acids long. Germline V gene data show CDR1 as GTSNPN and CDR2 as SVGIG (reference sequence). The junction had 2 bases not matched to a gene; V was cut back by 0 bases and J by 3 bases. The CDR3 DNA reads as TGTGCCTGGAGTGTTTACAGGGGCTACAATGAGCAGTTCTTC. Residues: CAWSVYRGYNEQFF.

The rearrangement uses TRBV6-1 and TRBJ2-7, with D perhaps matching TRBD1 or TRBD2 (5 bases each). This CDR3 region has 15 residues. Trimming pared 6 bases from V and 0 bases from J, leaving 15 bases between. Germline loops: CDR1 MNHNS, CDR2 SASEGT. The CDR3 sequence is CASRKARGVSYEQYF. CDR3 DNA: TGTGCCAGCAGGAAGGCACGGGGCGTCTCCTACGAGCAGTACTTC.

V gene TRBV19 combines with J gene TRBJ1-2, with no clear D. This CDR3 spans 14 amino acids. CDR1 and CDR2 (germline): LNHDA, SQIVND (reference sequence). V shed 10 bases and J shed 3 bases, with 18 bases lying between them. The CDR3 reads CATRRHISDYGYTF. CDR3 nucleotide sequence: TGTGCCACCCGTCGACATATCTCTGACTATGGCTACACCTTC.

The CDR3 protein is CASSIPRTAQHTLPYEQYF. For the CDR3, the DNA is TGTGCCAGTAGTATCCCGAGGACAGCCCAACATACACTACCCTACGAGCAGTACTTC. The chain carries TRBV19 and TRBJ2-7; D possibly corresponds to TRBD1 (6 bases). The germline V gene has CDR1 LNHDA and CDR2 SQIVND (reference sequence). This CDR3 comprises 19 residues. Trimming took 3 bases from V and 2 from J, leaving 26 bases between them.

The chain uses TRBV29-1 and TRBJ2-3; no definite D call. With 2 bases removed from V and 3 bases from J, the gap between germline ends came to 15 bases. There are 15 residues in the CDR3. Germline CDR1 SQVTM, CDR2 ANQGSEA. The CDR3 region has the DNA TGCAGCGTTGAAACGGCGGACGATGGGACAGATACGCAGTATTTT. As protein: CSVETADDGTDTQYF.

This clone was detected only a few times. The gene calls are TRBV13 and TRBJ1-4, with TRBD1 matching over 8 bases. The ends lost 2 bases at V and 0 bases at J; junction bases unmatched: 11. Germline V CDR1 and CDR2: PRHDT, FYEKMQ (reference sequence). The CDR3 covers 19 residues. The CDR3 nucleotides read TGTGCCAGCAGCTTACGGGGACAGGCCCTATATTCAACTAATGAAAAACTGTTTTTT. This sequence encodes CASSLRGQALYSTNEKLFF.

In its sample, this clone was seen once. The chain is built from TRBV19 and TRBJ1-1, with TRBD1 identical over 7 bases. Germline CDR1 is LNHDA and CDR2 is SQIVND (reference sequence). The CDR3 runs 14 residues. Trimming cost V 1 base and J 1 base; bases outside gene matches: 0. The CDR3 reads CASSIGTGNTEAFF. CDR3 in DNA: TGTGCCAGTAGTATAGGGACAGGGAACACTGAAGCTTTCTTT.

The CDR3 DNA reads as TGTGCCACCAGCAGAGTAGAAGGCACTGAAGCTTTCTTT. It specifies CATSRVEGTEAFF. The gene calls are TRBV15 and TRBJ1-1; D unresolved. V was clipped by 1 base and J by 4 bases, with 7 bases between them. Germline V lookup: CDR1 LNHNV, CDR2 YYDKDF (reference sequence). The CDR3 sequence is 13 residues long.

V and J are TRBV19 and TRBJ2-5, with 12 positions matching TRBD2. Near its end, the DNA agrees better with TRBJ2-7, so the J call may be wrong. This CDR3 contains 17 residues. CDR1 is LNHDA, CDR2 SQIVND, per germline (reference sequence). This CDR3 reads CASSIASGRDISYEQYF. CDR3 coding DNA: TGTGCCAGTAGTATCGCTAGCGGGAGGGATATCTCCTACGAGCAGTACTTC.

The CDR3 sequence: CASSMWRGGPGTSRLYNEQFF. For the CDR3, the DNA is TGTGCCAGTAGTATGTGGAGGGGAGGCCCGGGGACTAGCCGACTCTACAATGAGCAGTTCTTC. The rearrangement joins TRBV19 to TRBJ2-1; TRBD2 matches 9 bases. After removal of 3 bases from V and 3 bases from J, the junction contained 21 bases not matched to a gene. CDR3 length equals 21 residues. CDR1 is LNHDA and CDR2 is SQIVND in the germline V gene (reference sequence).

This clone was found once. The chain has TRBV6-1 and TRBJ1-1; D remains ambiguous. V dropped 4 bases and J dropped 5 bases, with 8 bases sitting between them. The CDR3 consists of 12 residues. Germline values: CDR1 MNHNS, CDR2 SASEGT. The CDR3 coding sequence is TGTGCCAGCAGTGTACTTGGGACTGAAGCTTTCTTT. Translation gives CASSVLGTEAFF.

V and J are TRBV6-5 and TRBJ1-4; TRBD1 matches at 10 bases. CDR1 and CDR2 (germline): MNHEY, SVGAGI. The V gene end was trimmed by 10 bases and the J gene end by 7 bases; junction bases not matched to a gene: 6. The CDR3 runs 13 residues. CDR3 in amino acids: CATRQGAGEKLFF. The CDR3, as DNA: TGTGCCACCCGACAGGGGGCGGGTGAAAAACTGTTTTTT.

J is TRBJ2-3 and V is TRBV9; TRBD1 or TRBD2 may be the D gene (6 bases each). This CDR3 region has 17 residues. V gave up 0 bases and J gave up 3 bases, with 17 bases separating them. Germline assignment: CDR1 SGDLS and CDR2 YYNGEE. For the CDR3, the DNA is TGTGCCAGCAGCGTAGGGAGAGGGGGGCCCGGTACAGATACGCAGTATTTT. It encodes CASSVGRGGPGTDTQYF.

The chain is built from TRBV5-6 and TRBJ1-2; D is unresolved. Trimming removed 2 bases at V and 9 bases at J, with 11 bases between. CDR1 and CDR2 (germline): SGHDT, YYEEEE. The CDR3 is 12 residues long. For the CDR3, the DNA is TGTGCCAGCAGCTTAAGCAGCGGGCGCTACACCTTC. It is translated as CASSLSSGRYTF.

The chain links TRBV6-1 to TRBJ1-1; D ambiguous. Trimming removed 1 base at V and 5 bases at J, with 11 bases between. CDR1 MNHNS and CDR2 SASEGT come from the germline V gene. The CDR3 sequence is 14 residues long. The CDR3 DNA follows: TGTGCCAGCAGTGAAGGCACCCCGGGAACTGAAGCTTTCTTT. Its translation is CASSEGTPGTEAFF.

V usage is TRBV6-1 and J usage is TRBJ1-6; D is possibly TRBD1 (6 bases). V was clipped by 2 bases and J by 1 base, with 6 bases between them. This CDR3 has 15 amino acids. Germline V gene lookup returns CDR1 MNHNS and CDR2 SASEGT. The CDR3 loop is CASSEQGSYNSPLHF. CDR3 in DNA: TGTGCCAGCAGTGAACAGGGGTCCTATAATTCACCCCTCCACTTT.

The rearrangement links TRBV19 to TRBJ1-6, with TRBD1 as a possible D gene (5 bases). Germline loops: CDR1 LNHDA, CDR2 SQIVND (reference sequence). This CDR3 region has 14 residues. V gave up 5 bases and J gave up 7 bases, with 12 bases separating them. In DNA, the CDR3 is TGTGCCAGTAGTTTCGACAGAGAGAATTCACCCCTCCACTTT. This gives the protein CASSFDRENSPLHF.

This clone was picked up a small number of times. This chain connects TRBV29-1 to TRBJ1-2, with TRBD1 matching over 7 bases. V dropped 7 bases and J dropped 4; count of bases not matched to a gene: 9. This CDR3 is 13 amino acids long. Germline V gene data show CDR1 as SQVTM and CDR2 as ANQGSEA. CDR3 loop: CSGWTGQSYGYTF. DNA of the CDR3: TGCAGCGGGTGGACAGGCCAAAGCTATGGCTACACCTTC.